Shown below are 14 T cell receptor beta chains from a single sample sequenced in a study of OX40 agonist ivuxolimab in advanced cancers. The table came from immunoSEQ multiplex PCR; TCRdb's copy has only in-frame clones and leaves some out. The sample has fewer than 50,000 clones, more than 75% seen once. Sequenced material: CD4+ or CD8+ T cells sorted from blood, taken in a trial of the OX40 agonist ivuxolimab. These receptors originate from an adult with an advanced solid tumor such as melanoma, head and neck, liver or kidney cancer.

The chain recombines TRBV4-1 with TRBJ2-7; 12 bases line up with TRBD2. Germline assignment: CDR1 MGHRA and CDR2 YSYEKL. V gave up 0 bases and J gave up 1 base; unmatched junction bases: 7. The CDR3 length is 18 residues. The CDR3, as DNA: TGCGCCAGCAGCCAAGACGAACTAGCGGGAGGACTGTCCTACGAGCAGTACTTC. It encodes CASSQDELAGGLSYEQYF.

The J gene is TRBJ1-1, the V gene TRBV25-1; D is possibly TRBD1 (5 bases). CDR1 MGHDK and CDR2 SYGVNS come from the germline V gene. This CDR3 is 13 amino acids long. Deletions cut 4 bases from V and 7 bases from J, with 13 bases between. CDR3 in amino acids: CASSGDLDGEAFF. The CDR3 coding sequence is TGTGCCAGCAGTGGGGACCTGGATGGTGAAGCTTTCTTT.

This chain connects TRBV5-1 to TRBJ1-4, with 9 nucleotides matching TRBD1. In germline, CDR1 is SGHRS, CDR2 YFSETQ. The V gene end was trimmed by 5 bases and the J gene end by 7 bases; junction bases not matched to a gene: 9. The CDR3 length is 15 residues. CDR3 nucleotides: TGCGCCAGCAGTTCACAGGGGGCGTCGGGTGAAAAACTGTTTTTT. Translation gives CASSSQGASGEKLFF.

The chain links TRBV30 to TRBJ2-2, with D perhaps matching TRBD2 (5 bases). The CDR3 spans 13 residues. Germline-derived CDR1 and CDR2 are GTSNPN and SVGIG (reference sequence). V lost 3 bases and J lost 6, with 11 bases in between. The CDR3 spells CAWRKDGAGELFF. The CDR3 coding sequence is TGTGCCTGGAGGAAAGACGGGGCCGGGGAGCTGTTTTTT.

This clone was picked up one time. The CDR3 DNA reads as TGTGCCAGCAGCTTGGTGGGGGCGCGAACCTATGGCTACACCTTC. This codes for CASSLVGARTYGYTF. The genes are TRBV5-6 and TRBJ1-2; possibly TRBD1 for D (6 bases). This CDR3 contains 15 residues. Germline CDR1 SGHDT, CDR2 YYEEEE. V was cut by 0 bases and J by 4 bases, with 13 bases left in between.

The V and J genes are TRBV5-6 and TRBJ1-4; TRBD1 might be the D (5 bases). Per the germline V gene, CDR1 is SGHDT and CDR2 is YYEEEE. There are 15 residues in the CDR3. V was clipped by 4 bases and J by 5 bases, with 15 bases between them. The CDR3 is CASSLTGTENEKLFF. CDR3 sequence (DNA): TGTGCCAGCAGCCTCACCGGGACCGAGAATGAAAAACTGTTTTTT.

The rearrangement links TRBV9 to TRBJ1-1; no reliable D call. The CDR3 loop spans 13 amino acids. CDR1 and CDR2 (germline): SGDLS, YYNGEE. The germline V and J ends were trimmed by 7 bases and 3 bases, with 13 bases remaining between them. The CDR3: CASGGAGDTEAFF. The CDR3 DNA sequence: TGTGCCAGCGGAGGAGCCGGGGACACTGAAGCTTTCTTT.

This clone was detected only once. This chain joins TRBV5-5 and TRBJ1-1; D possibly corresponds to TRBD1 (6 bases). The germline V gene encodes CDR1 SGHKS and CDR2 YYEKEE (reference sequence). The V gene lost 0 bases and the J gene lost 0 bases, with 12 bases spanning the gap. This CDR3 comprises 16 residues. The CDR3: CASSLEPGALNTEAFF. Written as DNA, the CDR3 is TGTGCCAGCAGCTTGGAGCCAGGGGCCTTGAACACTGAAGCTTTCTTT.

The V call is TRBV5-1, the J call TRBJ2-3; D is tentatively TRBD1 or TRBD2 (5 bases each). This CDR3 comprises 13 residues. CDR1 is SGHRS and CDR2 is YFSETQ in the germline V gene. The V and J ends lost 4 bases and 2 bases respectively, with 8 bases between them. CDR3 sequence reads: CASSDGTTDTQYF. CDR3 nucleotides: TGCGCCAGCAGCGATGGGACCACAGATACGCAGTATTTT.

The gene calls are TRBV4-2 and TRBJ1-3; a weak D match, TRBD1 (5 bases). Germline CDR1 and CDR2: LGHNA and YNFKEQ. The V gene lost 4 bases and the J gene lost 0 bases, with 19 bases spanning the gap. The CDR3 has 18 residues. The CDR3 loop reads CASSRGWRVGSSGNTIYF. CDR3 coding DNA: TGTGCCAGCAGCCGGGGCTGGCGGGTTGGGAGCTCTGGAAACACCATATATTTT.

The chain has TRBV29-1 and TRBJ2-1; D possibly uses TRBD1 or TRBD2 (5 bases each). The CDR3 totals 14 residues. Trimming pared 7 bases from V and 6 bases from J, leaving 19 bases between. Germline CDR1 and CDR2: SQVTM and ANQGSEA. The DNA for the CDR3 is TGCAGCGCACCCAGGGAGCGCTTCGGCAATGAGCAGTTCTTC. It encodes CSAPRERFGNEQFF.

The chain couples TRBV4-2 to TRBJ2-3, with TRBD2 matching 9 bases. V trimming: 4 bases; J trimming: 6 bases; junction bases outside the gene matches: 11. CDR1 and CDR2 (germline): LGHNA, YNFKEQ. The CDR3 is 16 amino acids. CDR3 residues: CASSRFQAGGSDTQYF. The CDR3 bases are TGTGCCAGCAGCCGTTTCCAAGCGGGAGGTTCGGATACGCAGTATTTT.

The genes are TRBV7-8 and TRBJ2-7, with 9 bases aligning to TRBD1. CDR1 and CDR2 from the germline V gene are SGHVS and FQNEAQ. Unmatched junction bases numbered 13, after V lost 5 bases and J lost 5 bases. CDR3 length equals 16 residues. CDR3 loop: CASSPDRGAYRDEQYF. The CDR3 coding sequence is TGTGCCAGCAGCCCCGACAGGGGGGCCTATCGCGACGAGCAGTACTTC.

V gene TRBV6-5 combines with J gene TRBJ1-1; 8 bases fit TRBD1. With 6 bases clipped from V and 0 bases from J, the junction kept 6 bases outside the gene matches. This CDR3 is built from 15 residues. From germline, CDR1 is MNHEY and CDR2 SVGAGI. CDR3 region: CASRMTGALNTEAFF. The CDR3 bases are TGTGCCAGCAGGATGACAGGGGCACTGAACACTGAAGCTTTCTTT.